The source of this T cell receptor beta chain is a study of blood T cell repertoires in COVID-19. Study-wide background: Material from acute and convalescent COVID-19 was sourced from the United States, Italy and Spain. From T cells, B-cell-depleted T cells, or PBMCs came the material, which was cDNA or gDNA.

The Seattle patients joined while their infection was active and were tracked longitudinally afterward. As handled by the study authors: Researchers report that nucleated cell counts were estimated from reference gene primer amplification. Here immunoSEQ multiplex PCR was the method, and the copy in TCRdb shows in-frame clones only, minus some. D and trimming come from the DNA, and the V and J calls and clone size come from that table. The data hold some 160,000 clones, with just under 85% observed a single time. Germline V lookup: CDR1 SNHLY, CDR2 FYNNEI. V was pared by 6 bases and J by 0 bases, with 16 bases between. The CDR3 covers 16 residues. This clone was seen a single time.

The clonotype originates from a woman of 80 years or more with COVID-19, enrolled during active disease. This sequence joins TRBV2 and TRBJ2-3; the D gene is possibly TRBD2 (6 bases). The material sequenced was peripheral blood. CDR3 sequence: CASRGDWGLSTDTQYF. CDR3 coding DNA: TGTGCCAGCAGGGGGGACTGGGGCCTTAGCACAGATACGCAGTATTTT.